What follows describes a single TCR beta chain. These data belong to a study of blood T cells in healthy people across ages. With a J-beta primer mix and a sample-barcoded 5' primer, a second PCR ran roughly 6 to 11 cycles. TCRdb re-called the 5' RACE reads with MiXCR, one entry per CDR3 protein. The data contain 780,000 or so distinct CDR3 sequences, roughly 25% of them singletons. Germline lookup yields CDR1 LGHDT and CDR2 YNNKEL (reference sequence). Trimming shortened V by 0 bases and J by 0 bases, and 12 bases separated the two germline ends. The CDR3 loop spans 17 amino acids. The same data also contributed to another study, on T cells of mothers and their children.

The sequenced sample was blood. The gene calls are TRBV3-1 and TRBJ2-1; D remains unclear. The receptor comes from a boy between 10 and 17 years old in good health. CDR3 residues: CASSQDPSASSYNEQFF. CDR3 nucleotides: TGTGCCAGCAGCCAAGATCCCAGCGCTAGCTCCTACAATGAGCAGTTCTTC.